Shown below are 8 T cell receptor beta chains from a single sample sequenced in a study of T cell clonality in common variable immunodeficiency. The data were produced by immunoSEQ multiplex PCR, yet TCRdb's version contains in-frame clones alone and is incomplete. The sample shows under 45,000 clones, none of them appearing just once. Specimen: peripheral blood mononuclear cells. Receptors were obtained from a person aged 18-70 years in good health.

Ten or more counts support this clone. The read terminates 3 residues ahead of where the CDR3 ends, so the germline J gene completes it. The gene calls are TRBV20-1 and TRBJ1-5; 7 nucleotides match TRBD1. Germline CDR1 reads DFQATT; CDR2 reads SNEGSKA (reference sequence). The CDR3 spans 14 residues. The J segment lost 2 bases and the V segment lost 5 bases, leaving 6 bases of the junction unmatched. CDR3 DNA, as far as it was read: TGCAGTGCTCCCAGACAGGGCCGCAATCAGCCC. This gives the protein CSAPRQGRNQP. The full CDR3 protein reads CSAPRQGRNQPQHF.

This clone was found many times. The read ends 3 residues shy of where the CDR3 ends; the end is completed using the germline J gene. The chain couples TRBV4-1 to TRBJ2-7; no definite D call. CDR1 MGHRA and CDR2 YSYEKL come from the germline V gene. CDR3 length: 17 residues. V was shortened by 2 bases and J by 2 bases, with 19 bases between the two germline ends. The part of the CDR3 DNA that was read is TGCGCCAGCAGCCAAACAGTCCGACGATCGGTTACCTACGAG. Translated: CASSQTVRRSVTYE. The whole CDR3 sequence is CASSQTVRRSVTYEQYF.

At least ten counts were recorded for this clone. This CDR3 reads CASSLGTRNEQFF. CDR3 DNA (partial): TGTGCCAGCAGCTTAGGGACTAGGAATGAG. This sequence joins TRBV7-6 and TRBJ2-1, with TRBD2 matching 7 bases. The CDR3 end falls 3 residues outside the read, so it is completed with the germline J gene. The CDR3 is 13 amino acids. The germline CDR1 and CDR2 sequences are SGHVS and FNYEAQ. The ends lost 1 base at V and 7 bases at J; junction bases unmatched: 1.

Many counts were recorded for this clone. The DNA read from the CDR3 is TGTGCCAGCAGTGAAAGGGAGACC. This encodes CASSERET. The CDR3 in its entirety is CASSERETQYF. The chain is built from TRBV2 and TRBJ2-5; D gene unclear. The read ends 3 residues early relative to the CDR3; the germline J gene fills the gap. The CDR3 covers 11 residues. Germline V lookup: CDR1 SNHLY, CDR2 FYNNEI. Trimming took off 2 bases at V and 5 bases at J, with 3 bases between the two ends.

This clone was seen many times. The read halts 3 residues ahead of the CDR3 end, with the missing end drawn from the germline J gene. This chain connects TRBV29-1 to TRBJ2-3; 15 bases match TRBD2. The CDR3 totals 13 residues. The germline gives CDR1 SQVTM, CDR2 ANQGSEA. V shed 5 bases, J shed 8 bases, and the junction held 2 bases outside the gene matches. The CDR3: CSVWTSGRGTQYF. The CDR3 bases that were read are TGCAGCGTTTGGACTAGCGGGAGGGGTACG.

This clone was found many times. The sequenced fragment ends 3 residues before the CDR3 boundary, so the rest is inferred from the germline J gene. The genes are TRBV6-2 or TRBV6-3 and TRBJ1-5, with 8 bases aligning to TRBD1. Germline trimming cut 5 bases from V and 3 bases from J; bases unmatched to any gene: 9. Germline V CDR1 and CDR2: MNHEY, SVGEGT. The CDR3 length is 16 residues. CDR3 in amino acids: CASSAFDRGYNQPQHF. CDR3 bases read: TGTGCCAGCAGTGCATTCGACAGGGGTTACAATCAGCCC.

This clone was seen ten or more times. Read sequence stops 3 residues before the CDR3 end, and the germline J gene provides the missing end. The chain has TRBV19 and TRBJ2-1, with D possibly TRBD1 on 7 matching bases. The V end lost 3 bases, the J end lost 8 bases, and 11 bases lay between the germline ends. CDR1 is LNHDA and CDR2 is SQIVND in the germline V gene (reference sequence). The CDR3 runs 13 residues. CDR3 residues: CASSMVRGDEQFF. The sequenced CDR3 bases are TGTGCCAGTAGTATGGTCAGGGGGGATGAG.

This clone was found many times. Read coverage stops 3 residues before the CDR3 terminus; the germline J gene supplies the remainder. The gene calls are TRBV7-8 and TRBJ2-1; TRBD2 aligns across 9 bases. This CDR3 has 14 amino acids. After removal of 4 bases from V and 5 bases from J, the junction contained 3 bases not matched to a gene. The germline V gene encodes CDR1 SGHVS and CDR2 FQNEAQ. Incomplete CDR3 DNA: TGTGCCAGCAGCTGGCGGGAGGGGGACAATGAG. Its protein is CASSWREGDNE. The complete CDR3 sequence is CASSWREGDNEQFF.